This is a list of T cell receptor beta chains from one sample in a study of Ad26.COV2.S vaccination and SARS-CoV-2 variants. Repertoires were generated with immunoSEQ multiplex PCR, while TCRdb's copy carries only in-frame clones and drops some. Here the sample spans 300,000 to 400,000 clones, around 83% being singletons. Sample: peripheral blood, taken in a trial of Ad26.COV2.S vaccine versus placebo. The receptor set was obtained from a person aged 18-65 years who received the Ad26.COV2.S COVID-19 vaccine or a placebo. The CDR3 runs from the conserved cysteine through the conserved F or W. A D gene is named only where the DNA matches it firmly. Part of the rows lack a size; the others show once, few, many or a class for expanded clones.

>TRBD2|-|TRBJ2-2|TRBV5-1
CASSSLTSGVNTGELFF
TGCGCCAGCAGCTCGCTCACTAGCGGGGTCAACACCGGGGAGCTGTTTTTT
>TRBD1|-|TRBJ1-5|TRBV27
CASSLSGQRYQPQHF
TGTGCCAGCAGTTTATCGGGACAGAGGTATCAGCCCCAGCATTTT
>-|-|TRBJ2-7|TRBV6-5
CASSYVDSSYEQYF
TGTGCCAGCAGTTACGTGGACAGTTCCTACGAGCAGTACTTC
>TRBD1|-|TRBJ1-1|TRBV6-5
CASSPGQTNTEAFF
TGTGCCAGCAGTCCGGGACAGACGAACACTGAAGCTTTCTTT
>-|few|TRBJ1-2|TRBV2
CASSEAGHLLIF
TGTGCCAGCAGTGAAGCGGGACACCTTCTTATCTTC
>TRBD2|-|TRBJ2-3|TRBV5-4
CASSLETSGSDTQYF
TGTGCCAGCAGCTTGGAGACTAGCGGCTCAGATACGCAGTATTTT
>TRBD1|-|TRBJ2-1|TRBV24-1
CATSGAGGYNEQFF
TGTGCCACCAGCGGGGCAGGGGGCTACAATGAGCAGTTCTTC
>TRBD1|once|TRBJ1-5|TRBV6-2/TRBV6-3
CASSSSGTGDNQPQHF
TGTGCCAGCAGTTCGTCAGGGACAGGGGACAATCAGCCCCAGCATTTT
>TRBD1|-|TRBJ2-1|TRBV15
CATSRVRERTGGEQFF
TGTGCCACCAGCAGAGTCAGGGAACGGACAGGAGGTGAGCAGTTCTTC
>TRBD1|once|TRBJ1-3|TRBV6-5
CATARTGLSGNTIYF
TGTGCCACCGCCCGGACAGGGCTATCTGGAAACACCATATATTTT
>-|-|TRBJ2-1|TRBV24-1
CATSDPKRVNEQFF
TGTGCCACCAGTGACCCCAAGCGGGTGAATGAGCAGTTCTTC
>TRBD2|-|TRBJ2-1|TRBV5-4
CASSSGTIAYNEQFF
TGTGCCAGCAGCTCCGGGACTATCGCCTACAATGAGCAGTTCTTC
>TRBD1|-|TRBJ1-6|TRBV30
CAWILPGTERNSPLHF
TGTGCCTGGATTCTTCCCGGGACAGAGAGGAATTCACCCCTCCACTTT
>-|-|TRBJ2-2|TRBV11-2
CASSPGRRNTGELFF
TGTGCCAGCAGCCCGGGACGACGGAACACCGGGGAGCTGTTTTTT
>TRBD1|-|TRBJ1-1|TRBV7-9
CASSLGNDRDAFF
TGTGCCAGCAGCTTAGGAAACGACAGGGACGCTTTCTTT
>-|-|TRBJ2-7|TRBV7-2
CASSFDRNYEQYF
TGTGCCAGCAGCTTCGACAGAAACTACGAGCAGTACTTC
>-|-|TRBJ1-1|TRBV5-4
CASSFDRRNTEAFF
TGTGCCAGCAGCTTCGACAGGCGGAACACTGAAGCTTTCTTT
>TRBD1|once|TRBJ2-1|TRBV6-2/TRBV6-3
CASSRDREYNEQFF
TGTGCCAGCAGTCGCGACAGGGAATACAATGAGCAGTTCTTC
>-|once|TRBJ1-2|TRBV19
CAGYGNYGYTF
TGTGCCGGTTATGGGAACTATGGCTACACCTTC
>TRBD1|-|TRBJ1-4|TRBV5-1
CASSPGTGVNEKLFF
TGCGCCAGCAGCCCCGGGACAGGGGTGAATGAAAAACTGTTTTTT
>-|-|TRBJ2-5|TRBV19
CASSIGSGGQETQYF
TGTGCCAGTAGTATTGGATCGGGGGGCCAGGAGACCCAGTACTTC
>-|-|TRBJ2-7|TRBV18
CASSPTSYEQYF
TGTGCCAGCTCACCTACCTCCTACGAGCAGTACTTC
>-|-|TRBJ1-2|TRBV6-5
CASSYRVRRDYGYTF
TGTGCCAGCAGTTACAGGGTCAGGCGAGACTATGGCTACACCTTC
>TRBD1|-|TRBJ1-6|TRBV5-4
CASSRRQGNNSPLHF
TGTGCCAGCAGCCGGAGACAGGGGAATAATTCACCCCTCCACTTT
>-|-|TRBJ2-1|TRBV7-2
CASSLREIGHEQFF
TGTGCCAGCAGCTTGAGGGAAATCGGACATGAGCAGTTCTTC
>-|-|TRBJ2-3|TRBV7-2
CASSSPGGTVSTDTQYF
TGTGCCAGCAGCTCACCGGGGGGCACCGTAAGCACAGATACGCAGTATTTT
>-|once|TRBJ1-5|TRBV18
CASSTGLGNQPQHF
TGTGCCAGCTCAACTGGGCTCGGGAATCAGCCCCAGCATTTT
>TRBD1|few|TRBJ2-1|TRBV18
CASSLDRELSPQDEQFF
TGTGCCAGCTCACTAGACAGGGAACTTAGTCCCCAGGATGAGCAGTTCTTC
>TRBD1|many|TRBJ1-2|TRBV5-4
CASSYDSGGADGYTF
TGTGCCAGCAGCTACGACTCAGGGGGCGCTGATGGCTACACCTTC
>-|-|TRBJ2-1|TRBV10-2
CASSERANEQFF
TGCGCCAGCAGTGAGCGCGCCAATGAGCAGTTCTTC
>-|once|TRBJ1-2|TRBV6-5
CASSYGGDYGYTF
TGTGCCAGCAGTTACGGGGGAGACTATGGCTACACCTTC
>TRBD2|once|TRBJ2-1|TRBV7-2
CASSSDSGSYNEQFF
TGTGCCAGCAGCTCCGATAGCGGGTCTTACAATGAGCAGTTCTTC
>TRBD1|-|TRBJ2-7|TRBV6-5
CASKKGQASYEQYF
TGTGCCAGCAAAAAAGGACAGGCCTCCTACGAGCAGTACTTC
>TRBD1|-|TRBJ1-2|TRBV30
CAWHRGGSGYTF
TGTGCCTGGCACAGGGGAGGGAGTGGCTACACCTTC
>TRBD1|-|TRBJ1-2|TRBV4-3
CASSPQGAIGYTF
TGCGCCAGCAGCCCCCAGGGGGCGATTGGCTACACCTTC
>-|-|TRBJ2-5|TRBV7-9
CASSSKETQYF
TGTGCCAGCAGCTCAAAAGAGACCCAGTACTTC
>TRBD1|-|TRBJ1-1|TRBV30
CAWSVGQGNTEAFF
TGTGCCTGGAGTGTAGGACAGGGTAACACTGAAGCTTTCTTT
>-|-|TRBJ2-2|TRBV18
CASSPVGHDTTGELFF
TGTGCCAGCTCACCGGTTGGACACGACACCACCGGGGAGCTGTTTTTT
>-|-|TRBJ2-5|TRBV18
CASSQTGQAVETQYF
TGTGCCAGCTCGCAAACGGGACAAGCCGTGGAGACCCAGTACTTC
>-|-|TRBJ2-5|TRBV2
CASRDDRETQYF
TGTGCCAGCAGAGACGACAGGGAGACCCAGTACTTC
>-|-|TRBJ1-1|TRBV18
CASSPPSYGRNTEAFF
TGTGCCAGCTCACCACCGAGTTACGGGAGGAACACTGAAGCTTTCTTT
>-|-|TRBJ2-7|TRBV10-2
CASSQRARETYEQYF
TGCGCCAGCAGCCAGCGGGCGAGAGAGACCTACGAGCAGTACTTC
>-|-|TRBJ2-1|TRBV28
CASSFAPAGLEQFF
TGTGCCAGCAGTTTTGCCCCGGCGGGACTTGAGCAGTTCTTC
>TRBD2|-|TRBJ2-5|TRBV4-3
CASSPGGGAGETQYF
TGCGCCAGCAGCCCAGGCGGGGGGGCCGGTGAGACCCAGTACTTC
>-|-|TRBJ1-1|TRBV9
CASSVGTSKNTEAFF
TGTGCCAGCAGCGTAGGGACATCCAAGAACACTGAAGCTTTCTTT